The 26 T cell receptor beta chains below come from one sample, sequenced in a study of blood T cell repertoires in COVID-19. Assay used: immunoSEQ multiplex PCR; TCRdb lists only in-frame clones, some missing. This table has roughly 130,000 clones, about 83% appearing once. Specimen: peripheral blood. The origin of the receptors is a man aged 25-45 years with COVID-19, enrolled during active disease.

The gene calls are TRBV6-1 and TRBJ1-5; D call uncertain. Germline V lookup: CDR1 MNHNS, CDR2 SASEGT. The V and J ends lost 1 base and 4 bases respectively, with 8 bases between them. This CDR3 is 14 amino acids long. The CDR3 spells CASSEEAANQPQHF. DNA for the CDR3: TGTGCCAGCAGTGAAGAGGCGGCGAATCAGCCCCAGCATTTT.

V and J are TRBV9 and TRBJ2-3; 7 bases align to TRBD1. After removal of 0 bases from V and 4 bases from J, the junction contained 14 bases not matched to a gene. The CDR3 sequence is 18 residues long. From germline, CDR1 is SGDLS and CDR2 YYNGEE. This CDR3 is CASSVDGRQGRVADTQYF. Here the CDR3 DNA reads TGTGCCAGCAGCGTAGACGGAAGACAGGGTCGCGTGGCAGATACGCAGTATTTT.

The CDR3 DNA reads as TGTGCCAGCAGCCAAGGACAGAGCTCTGGAAACACCATATATTTT. It translates to CASSQGQSSGNTIYF. The chain employs TRBV5-5 and TRBJ1-3, with D tentatively TRBD1 (6 bases). Germline CDR1 SGHKS, CDR2 YYEKEE (reference sequence). There are 15 residues in the CDR3. Trimming removed 4 bases at V and 0 bases at J, with 11 bases between.

The chain couples TRBV6-1 to TRBJ2-3; D gene uncertain. The germline gives CDR1 MNHNS, CDR2 SASEGT. CDR3 length: 13 residues. V gave up 1 base and J gave up 3 bases, with 5 bases separating them. In nucleotides, the CDR3 is TGTGCCAGCAGTGAAGAGGAGACAGATACGCAGTATTTT. This translates into CASSEEETDTQYF.

The gene calls are TRBV18 and TRBJ2-5; TRBD1 is a possible D gene (6 bases). Germline CDR1 reads KGHSH; CDR2 reads LQKENI. The CDR3 totals 13 residues. V lost 3 bases and J lost 5, with 10 bases in between. The CDR3 loop reads CASSPQGTETQYF. CDR3 coding DNA: TGTGCCAGCTCACCCCAGGGGACCGAGACCCAGTACTTC.

V gene TRBV25-1 combines with J gene TRBJ1-1, with D possibly matching TRBD1 (6 bases). Germline values: CDR1 MGHDK, CDR2 SYGVNS. Trimming cost V 8 bases and J 1 base, with 17 bases left between them. The CDR3 has 15 amino acids. Here the CDR3 DNA reads TGTGCCAGCGACCCTGGGGGGGGGCCGAACACTGAAGCTTTCTTT. Its protein is CASDPGGGPNTEAFF. The full variable domain, its missing parts supplied by reference TRBV25-1 and TRBJ1-1, is EADIYQTPRYLVIGTGKKITLECSQTMGHDKMYWYQQDPGMELHLIHYSYGVNSTEKGDLSSESTVSRIRTEHFPLTLESARPSHTSQYLCASDPGGGPNTEAFFGQGTRLTVV.

This chain uses TRBV4-1 with TRBJ1-2; D may be TRBD1 (6 bases). The CDR3 length is 15 residues. Trimming removed 6 bases at V and 4 bases at J, with 18 bases between. Per the germline V gene, CDR1 is MGHRA and CDR2 is YSYEKL. The chain's CDR3 is CASSQTTGGGYGYTF. The CDR3, as DNA: TGCGCCAGCAGTCAGACGACAGGAGGCGGCTATGGCTACACCTTC.

This chain uses TRBV5-4 with TRBJ2-7; possibly TRBD1 for D (6 bases). V lost 2 bases, J lost 2 bases, and 8 bases lay in between. In germline, CDR1 is SGHNT, CDR2 YYREEE (reference sequence). This CDR3 region has 13 residues. The CDR3 DNA follows: TGTGCCAGCAGCTTTCAGGGGCCCTACGAGCAGTACTTC. Translating it yields CASSFQGPYEQYF.

V is TRBV7-9 and J is TRBJ2-1; D call uncertain. From germline, CDR1 is SEHNR and CDR2 FQNEAQ (reference sequence). V was shortened by 7 bases and J by 7 bases, with 11 bases between the two germline ends. The CDR3 has 12 amino acids. The CDR3 sequence: CASTPENNEQFF. The CDR3 DNA follows: TGTGCCAGCACCCCGGAGAATAATGAGCAGTTCTTC.

This sequence joins TRBV24-1 and TRBJ1-3; D call uncertain. Per germline, CDR1 KGHDR and CDR2 SFDVKD. Trimming took 7 bases from V and 0 from J, leaving 9 bases between them. There are 14 residues in the CDR3. The CDR3 sequence: CATSDYNSGNTIYF. In DNA, the CDR3 is TGTGCCACCAGCGACTACAACTCTGGAAACACCATATATTTT.

The chain employs TRBV14 and TRBJ2-7; 8 nucleotides align to TRBD1. CDR1 is SGHDN and CDR2 is FVKESK in the germline V gene. Trimming at V came to 3 bases and at J to 10 bases, leaving 8 bases not matched to a gene. CDR3 length: 13 amino acids. CDR3 amino acids: CASSQEDRVKQYF. The CDR3 nucleotides are TGTGCCAGCAGCCAGGAGGACAGGGTGAAACAGTACTTC.

This clone was observed a handful of times. V usage is TRBV10-1 and J usage is TRBJ2-6; maybe TRBD1 (6 bases). The CDR3 consists of 15 residues. From germline, CDR1 is WNHNN and CDR2 SYGVQD (reference sequence). With 5 bases removed from V and 2 bases from J, the gap between germline ends came to 10 bases. The CDR3 loop is CASSSGVAGANVLTF. The CDR3 nucleotides read TGCGCCAGCAGTTCAGGGGTAGCTGGGGCCAACGTCCTGACTTTC.

The rearrangement links TRBV27 to TRBJ2-7, with no clear D. This CDR3 contains 13 residues. The V gene's germline CDR1 is MNHEY and CDR2 SMNVEV (reference sequence). Trimming shortened V by 6 bases and J by 0 bases, and 9 bases separated the two germline ends. The CDR3: CASRGRSSYEQYF. CDR3 nucleotide sequence: TGTGCCAGCAGGGGCCGTTCCTCCTACGAGCAGTACTTC.

This chain uses TRBV6-6 with TRBJ1-4; D perhaps matches TRBD1 (6 bases). The CDR3 extends over 17 amino acids. Germline values: CDR1 MNHNY, CDR2 SVGAGI (reference sequence). V was pared by 5 bases and J by 6 bases, with 22 bases between. The CDR3 coding sequence is TGTGCCAGCAGTCGCCCTTTTGGGGGGGGCAACGATGAAAAACTGTTTTTT. Protein sequence: CASSRPFGGGNDEKLFF.

This chain connects TRBV5-1 to TRBJ1-2, with TRBD1 matching over 9 bases. V dropped 2 bases and J dropped 8; count of bases not matched to a gene: 10. Per germline, CDR1 SGHRS and CDR2 YFSETQ. The CDR3 is 15 amino acids. The CDR3 reads CASSFGGGQGSGYTF. The CDR3 region has the DNA TGCGCCAGCAGCTTCGGGGGAGGACAGGGGTCAGGCTACACCTTC.

The V gene is TRBV2, the J gene TRBJ2-3; possibly TRBD2 for D (6 bases). The CDR3 sequence is 15 residues long. CDR1 is SNHLY and CDR2 is FYNNEI in the germline V gene. The V gene lost 6 bases and the J gene lost 3 bases, with 16 bases spanning the gap. This chain's CDR3 is CASSQGLPPTDTQYF. CDR3 sequence (DNA): TGTGCCAGCAGCCAAGGACTACCCCCAACAGATACGCAGTATTTT.

V is TRBV6-2 or TRBV6-3 and J is TRBJ2-1; no firm D call. Germline V lookup: CDR1 MNHEY, CDR2 SVGEGT. The CDR3 has 14 residues. Trimming removed 2 bases from V and 2 bases from J, with 7 bases in between. The CDR3 sequence is CASSYATTYNEQFF. In DNA form, the CDR3 reads TGTGCCAGCAGTTACGCGACAACCTACAATGAGCAGTTCTTC.

The chain recombines TRBV3-1 (or the pseudogene TRBV3-2) with TRBJ2-7; TRBD2 agrees at 7 bases. J gave up 7 bases and V 1 base, and 7 bases lay outside the gene matches. Germline loops: CDR1 LGHDT, CDR2 YNNKEL (reference sequence). This CDR3 is built from 14 residues. As DNA, the CDR3 is TGTGCCAGCAGCCAAGTTGCCGGCGGGAGTGAGCAGTACTTC. Amino acids: CASSQVAGGSEQYF.

This clone was detected a few times. The J gene is TRBJ1-1, the V gene TRBV6-5; D possibly corresponds to TRBD1 (5 bases). Germline CDR1 and CDR2: MNHEY and SVGAGI. Between the trimmed V and J ends, which lost 2 bases and 3 bases, there was a span of 13 bases. The CDR3 sequence is 15 residues long. The CDR3 DNA is TGTGCCAGCAGTTACGGAGGGGTGTTTGACACTGAAGCTTTCTTT. It codes for CASSYGGVFDTEAFF.

This clone has only one observation. The rearrangement uses TRBV2 and TRBJ2-5; 9 positions match TRBD1. The CDR3 sequence is 18 residues long. Trimming removed 8 bases from V and 5 bases from J; junction bases left unmatched: 21. In germline, CDR1 is SNHLY, CDR2 FYNNEI. The CDR3 is CASFRDRVPPAGLETQYF. The CDR3 DNA reads as TGTGCCAGCTTCCGGGACAGGGTCCCCCCTGCCGGGTTGGAGACCCAGTACTTC.

The chain combines TRBV6-5 with TRBJ1-5; tentative D call: TRBD1 (5 bases). The length of the CDR3 is 15 residues. Trimming shortened V by 4 bases and J by 0 bases, and 10 bases separated the two germline ends. Germline-derived CDR1 and CDR2 are MNHEY and SVGAGI. DNA of the CDR3: TGTGCCAGCAGTTCTGCCAGGGTTAGCAATCAGCCCCAGCATTTT. It encodes CASSSARVSNQPQHF.

The gene calls are TRBV6-6 and TRBJ2-5; TRBD2 matches at 7 bases. CDR1 MNHNY and CDR2 SVGAGI come from the germline V gene (reference sequence). This CDR3 is built from 12 residues. The trim removed 7 bases at V and 5 bases at J, leaving 4 bases unmatched. This CDR3 reads CASKRGGETQYF. CDR3 coding DNA: TGTGCCAGCAAGCGGGGCGGCGAGACCCAGTACTTC.

The V gene is TRBV9, the J gene TRBJ2-7; 12 nucleotides line up with TRBD1. J was trimmed by 3 bases and V by 3 bases; bases with no gene match: 4. The V gene's germline CDR1 is SGDLS and CDR2 YYNGEE. CDR3 length: 15 amino acids. CDR3 sequence: CASSDWDRGLYEQYF. The CDR3 region has the DNA TGTGCCAGCAGCGACTGGGACAGGGGGCTCTACGAGCAGTACTTC.

In this sample, this clone turned up once. This chain uses TRBV25-1 with TRBJ2-1; the match to TRBD2 covers 12 bases. The V gene end was trimmed by 4 bases and the J gene end by 6 bases; junction bases not matched to a gene: 10. CDR3 length: 17 amino acids. Germline loops: CDR1 MGHDK, CDR2 SYGVNS. The CDR3 protein is CASSAGEPGLAGNEQFF. The CDR3 DNA reads as TGTGCCAGCAGTGCCGGTGAACCGGGACTAGCGGGCAATGAGCAGTTCTTC.

The chain employs TRBV18 and TRBJ2-7; 7 bases map to TRBD2. The CDR3 length is 16 residues. The germline gives CDR1 KGHSH, CDR2 LQKENI. The J segment lost 1 base and the V segment lost 3 bases, leaving 9 bases of the junction unmatched. CDR3 sequence: CASSPNPGGGSYEQYF. DNA of the CDR3: TGTGCCAGCTCACCTAATCCGGGGGGAGGGTCCTACGAGCAGTACTTC.

The gene calls are TRBV28 and TRBJ2-1, with D possibly matching TRBD2 (5 bases). Germline CDR1 MDHEN, CDR2 SYDVKM. This CDR3 spans 17 amino acids. The V and J ends lost 3 bases and 0 bases respectively, with 15 bases between them. CDR3 in amino acids: CASSFGRAGSSYNEQFF. The CDR3 region has the DNA TGTGCCAGCAGTTTCGGGCGGGCGGGCAGCTCCTACAATGAGCAGTTCTTC.